The sequence of this T cell receptor (beta chain) was determined in a study of cytomegalovirus exposure and HLA in healthy donors. 13 Jbeta primers and 60 Vbeta primers were used for the PCR. Method: immunoSEQ multiplex PCR; TCRdb's copy keeps in-frame clones and lacks some. Here the sample table reports about 160,000 clones. Germline CDR1 and CDR2: SEHNR and FQNEAQ (reference sequence). Between the trimmed V and J ends, which lost 6 bases and 7 bases, there was a span of 18 bases. This CDR3 is built from 15 residues. The sequence came from a woman aged 55 to 70 in good health and CMV-seronegative. This chain joins TRBV7-9 and TRBJ1-4, with D tentatively TRBD1 (6 bases). The sample consisted of PBMCs. The CDR3 region has the DNA TGTGCCAGCAGAAGGACGGGGGGCGTGGGTGAAAAACTGTTTTTT. Residues: CASRRTGGVGEKLFF.